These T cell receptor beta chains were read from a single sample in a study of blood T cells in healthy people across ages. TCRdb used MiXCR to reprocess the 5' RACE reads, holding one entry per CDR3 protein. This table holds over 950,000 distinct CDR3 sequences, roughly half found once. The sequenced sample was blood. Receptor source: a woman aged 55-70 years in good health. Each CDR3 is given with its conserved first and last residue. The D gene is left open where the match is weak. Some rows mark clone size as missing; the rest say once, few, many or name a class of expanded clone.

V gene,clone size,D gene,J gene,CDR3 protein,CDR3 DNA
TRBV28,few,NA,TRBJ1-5,CASSLGISSRFSVGQPQHF,TGTGCCAGCAGTTTAGGGATCAGTTCCCGATTCTCAGTAGGTCAGCCCCAGCATTTT
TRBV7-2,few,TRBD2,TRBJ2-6,CASSLARGRVGANVLTF,TGTGCCAGCAGCTTAGCTCGCGGGAGGGTTGGGGCCAACGTCCTGACTTTC
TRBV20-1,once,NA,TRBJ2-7,CSASRRSGYEQYF,TGCAGTGCTAGCCGTAGGAGCGGCTACGAGCAGTACTTC
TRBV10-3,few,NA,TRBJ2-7,CAISRDGSSYEQYF,TGTGCCATCAGCCGGGACGGGAGCTCCTACGAGCAGTACTTC
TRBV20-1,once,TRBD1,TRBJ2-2,CSASLGQGARSTGELFF,TGCAGTGCTAGCTTGGGACAGGGGGCGCGGAGCACCGGGGAGCTGTTTTTT
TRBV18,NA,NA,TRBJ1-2,CASSQTQSGASMDGYTF,TGTGCCAGCTCACAAACACAGTCAGGGGCGTCTATGGATGGCTACACCTTC
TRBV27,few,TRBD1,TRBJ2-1,CASSPRQGEKGLLGDEQFF,TGTGCCAGCAGCCCTCGACAGGGGGAAAAGGGACTCTTAGGCGATGAGCAGTTCTTC
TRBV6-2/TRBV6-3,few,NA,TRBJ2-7,CASSYPRYEQYF,TGTGCCAGCAGTTATCCCCGCTACGAGCAGTACTTC
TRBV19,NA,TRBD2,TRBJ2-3,CASTTSGTSTDTQYF,TGTGCCAGCACGACGAGCGGGACTAGCACAGATACGCAGTATTTT
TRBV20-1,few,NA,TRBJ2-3,CSAPKTGATDTQYF,TGCAGTGCTCCAAAGACCGGAGCTACAGATACGCAGTATTTT
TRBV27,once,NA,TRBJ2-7,CASSFLATRYEQYF,TGTGCCAGCAGTTTCCTAGCTACTCGTTACGAGCAGTACTTC
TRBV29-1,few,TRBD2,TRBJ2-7,CSVDLAGAGEQYF,TGCAGCGTTGACCTCGCGGGAGCGGGGGAGCAGTACTTC
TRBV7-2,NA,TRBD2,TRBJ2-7,CASSMSRGRVYEQYF,TGTGCCAGCAGCATGTCGCGGGGGAGAGTCTACGAGCAGTACTTC
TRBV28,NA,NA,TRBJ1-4,CASSSEGITNEKLFF,TGTGCCAGCAGTTCAGAGGGGATCACTAATGAAAAACTGTTTTTT
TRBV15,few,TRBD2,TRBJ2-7,CATSRVAGGPLSYEQYF,TGTGCCACCAGCAGAGTTGCGGGAGGGCCCCTTTCCTACGAGCAGTACTTC
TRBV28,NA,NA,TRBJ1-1,CASSLSVPGNTEAFF,TGTGCCAGCAGTTTATCGGTTCCGGGTAACACTGAAGCTTTCTTT
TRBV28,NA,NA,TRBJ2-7,CASSFSVSRGYEQYF,TGTGCCAGCAGTTTCAGCGTGAGCAGGGGCTACGAGCAGTACTTC
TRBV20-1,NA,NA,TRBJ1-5,CSARPMISAHQPQHF,TGCAGTGCTAGACCTATGATCAGCGCGCATCAGCCCCAGCATTTT
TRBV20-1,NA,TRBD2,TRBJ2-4,CSALAGGISLAKNIQYF,TGCAGTGCTCTAGCGGGGGGTATCTCTCTTGCCAAAAACATTCAGTACTTC
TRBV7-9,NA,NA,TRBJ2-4,CASEGSGNIQYF,TGTGCCAGCGAGGGGAGCGGGAACATTCAGTACTTC
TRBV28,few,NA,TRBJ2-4,CASSLSGPLGKNIQYF,TGTGCCAGCAGTTTATCCGGACCCCTAGGCAAAAACATTCAGTACTTC
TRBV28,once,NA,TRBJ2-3,CASSEGTYTDTQYF,TGTGCCAGCAGCGAGGGGACTTACACAGATACGCAGTATTTT
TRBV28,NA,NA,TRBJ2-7,CASSVLRVAYEQYF,TGTGCCAGCTCTGTACTCAGGGTTGCCTACGAGCAGTACTTC
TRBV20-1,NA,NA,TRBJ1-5,CSATRDGYSNQPQHF,TGCAGTGCTACCCGGGACGGGTATAGCAATCAGCCCCAGCATTTT
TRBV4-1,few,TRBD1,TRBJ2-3,CASSQDSLGTGSTDTQYF,TGCGCCAGCAGCCAAGATAGTCTTGGGACAGGAAGCACAGATACGCAGTATTTT
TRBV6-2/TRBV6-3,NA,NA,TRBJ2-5,CASRTAKGRRKETQYF,TGTGCCAGCAGAACCGCCAAAGGGAGAAGAAAAGAGACCCAGTACTTC
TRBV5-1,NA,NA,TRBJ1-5,CASSYHREGQPQHF,TGCGCCAGCAGCTACCACAGGGAGGGTCAGCCCCAGCATTTT